The TCR beta chain under discussion was sequenced for a study of blood T cell repertoires in COVID-19. On the study more broadly: Acute and convalescent COVID-19 specimens originated in the United States, Italy and Spain. PBMCs, B-cell-depleted T cells, or T cells provided the cDNA or gDNA that made up the material.

Germline CDR1 is SGHTA and CDR2 is FQGNSA. The V segment lost 5 bases and the J segment 9 bases; nucleotides outside the gene matches: 17. The CDR3 runs to 17 residues. The method was immunoSEQ multiplex PCR; TCRdb's version includes in-frame clones alone and lacks a portion of them. The sample carries about 340,000 clones, about 92% recorded once. Participants' reported clinical history set cohort assignment. The rearrangement joins TRBV7-2 to TRBJ2-1, with 9 bases identical to TRBD2. Specimen: PBMCs or T cells enriched from blood (not recorded which). The TCR sequence derives from a woman in her 30s who had recovered from COVID-19. CDR3 coding DNA: TGTGCCAGCAGCCACTTGAGCGGGGGGCTTTACGCGAGTGAGCAGTTCTTC. Translated, it gives CASSHLSGGLYASEQFF.